The 27 T cell receptor beta chains listed next were all sequenced from one sample in a study of blood T cells in healthy people across ages. Using a J-beta primer mix together with a sample-barcoded 5' primer, a second PCR was run for about 6 to 11 cycles. MiXCR, run by TCRdb on the 5' RACE reads, gives a single entry per CDR3 protein. The sample has over 600,000 distinct CDR3 sequences, less than 60% seen once; the top ten hold roughly 20%. The sample comprised blood. These receptors came from a man older than 75 in good health.

This clonotype showed up just a few times. V and J are TRBV7-2 and TRBJ2-1; D gene unclear. Germline-derived CDR1 and CDR2 are SGHTA and FQGNSA. V lost 1 base, J lost 1 base, and 11 bases lay in between. CDR3 length equals 16 residues. CDR3 coding DNA: TGTGCCAGCAGCTTAGTGAGTGGGGTGTCCTACAATGAGCAGTTCTTC. Amino acid sequence: CASSLVSGVSYNEQFF. Using reference TRBV7-2 and TRBJ2-1 for the parts outside the CDR3, the full variable domain is GAGVSQSPSNKVTEKGKDVELRCDPISGHTALYWYRQSLGQGLEFLIYFQGNSAPDKSGLPSDRFSAERTGGSVSTLTIQRTQQEDSAVYLCASSLVSGVSYNEQFFGPGTRLTVL.

The V gene is TRBV5-1, the J gene TRBJ1-1; D not resolved. The CDR3 length is 14 residues. The V gene's germline CDR1 is SGHRS and CDR2 YFSETQ. Deletions cut 3 bases from V and 9 bases from J, with 18 bases between. As DNA, the CDR3 is TGCGCCAGCAGCTCGCTCATGATTGGGTGGCAAGCTTTCTTT. Translated, it gives CASSSLMIGWQAFF.

The CDR3, as DNA: TGTGCCAGCTCAATACCAGAGAGGGGGGCTGAAGCTTTCTTT. Amino acid sequence: CASSIPERGAEAFF. The chain links TRBV18 to TRBJ1-1; weak D call: TRBD1 (6 bases). The germline V gene has CDR1 KGHSH and CDR2 LQKENI. Trimming took off 5 bases at V and 6 bases at J, with 16 bases between the two ends. The CDR3 has 14 amino acids.

The sample holds a few counts of this clonotype. The V gene is TRBV25-1, the J gene TRBJ2-7; 9 bases fit TRBD2. With 3 bases clipped from V and 2 bases from J, the junction kept 2 bases outside the gene matches. CDR1 is MGHDK and CDR2 is SYGVNS in the germline V gene. The CDR3 is made up of 14 amino acids. CDR3 amino acids: CASSEREGTYEQYF. In nucleotides, the CDR3 is TGTGCCAGCAGTGAGCGGGAGGGAACCTACGAGCAGTACTTC.

Here the CDR3 DNA reads TGCAGTGCGAAAAAGGAGACTAGCGGGAGAGGGGGCGAGCAGTACTTC. Its translation is CSAKKETSGRGGEQYF. V usage is TRBV20-1 and J usage is TRBJ2-7; 12 bases agree with TRBD2. V was pared by 6 bases and J by 6 bases, with 15 bases of the junction left unmatched. Per the germline V gene, CDR1 is DFQATT and CDR2 is SNEGSKA (reference sequence). The CDR3 is 16 residues long.

This clonotype was observed a handful of times. The gene calls are TRBV18 and TRBJ1-6; no definite D call. The CDR3 is made up of 15 amino acids. In germline, CDR1 is KGHSH, CDR2 LQKENI. Trimming pared 4 bases from V and 5 bases from J, leaving 12 bases between. Here the CDR3 reads CASSLTDGDNSPLHF. The CDR3 DNA reads as TGTGCCAGCTCACTAACGGACGGCGATAATTCACCCCTCCACTTT.

The chain joins TRBV3-1 to TRBJ1-2; no firm D call. This CDR3 comprises 12 residues. The V gene's germline CDR1 is LGHDT and CDR2 YNNKEL (reference sequence). Between the trimmed V and J ends, which lost 0 bases and 6 bases, there was a span of 5 bases. CDR3 nucleotide sequence: TGTGCCAGCAGCCAAGACGTCGATGGCTACACCTTC. Its translation: CASSQDVDGYTF.

The chain joins TRBV28 to TRBJ2-5; 11 bases are a match to TRBD1. Germline V gene lookup returns CDR1 MDHEN and CDR2 SYDVKM. After removal of 6 bases from V and 3 bases from J, the junction contained 12 bases not matched to a gene. CDR3 length: 17 residues. CDR3 amino acids: CASSSLGGQGDEETQYF. The DNA for the CDR3 is TGTGCCAGCAGCTCACTCGGGGGACAGGGGGATGAAGAGACCCAGTACTTC.

The V call is TRBV28, the J call TRBJ2-4; 11 bases fit TRBD1. Germline assignment: CDR1 MDHEN and CDR2 SYDVKM. This CDR3 is built from 16 residues. V was pared by 4 bases and J by 13 bases, with 15 bases of the junction left unmatched. CDR3 bases: TGTGCCAGCAGTTACCGGATCGGGACAGGGGGATCCGCGCAGTACTTC. Translation: CASSYRIGTGGSAQYF.

The chain has TRBV7-6 and TRBJ1-1; TRBD1 is a possible D gene (6 bases). Germline V lookup: CDR1 SGHVS, CDR2 FNYEAQ. This CDR3 has 15 amino acids. Trimming left V 5 bases short and J 0 bases short, with 13 bases between. The CDR3 DNA is TGTGCCAGCAGCCGCCTCGGGGACATGAACACTGAAGCTTTCTTT. Translating it yields CASSRLGDMNTEAFF.

The genes are TRBV28 and TRBJ1-1, with D maybe TRBD1 (5 bases). Trimming pared 4 bases from V and 4 bases from J, leaving 16 bases between. The CDR3 is made up of 15 amino acids. Germline-derived CDR1 and CDR2 are MDHEN and SYDVKM. This CDR3 reads CASSSPDRKGTEAFF. CDR3 bases: TGTGCCAGCAGTTCACCCGACAGAAAAGGCACTGAAGCTTTCTTT.

This clonotype has at least ten counts. This chain connects TRBV12-3 or TRBV12-4 to TRBJ1-1; the D is unclear. The CDR3 has 14 amino acids. Deletions cut 6 bases from V and 4 bases from J, with 15 bases between. The CDR3 coding sequence is TGTGCCAGCAGACCCTCGTTAGGGAGCACTGAAGCTTTCTTT. Translating it yields CASRPSLGSTEAFF.

The chain recombines TRBV13 with TRBJ2-5; tentatively, D is TRBD1 (5 bases). There are 17 residues in the CDR3. The V end was cut by 1 base, the J end by 0 bases, with 15 bases between. The V gene's germline CDR1 is PRHDT and CDR2 FYEKMQ (reference sequence). The CDR3 is CASSLVRPGRYQETQYF. The DNA of the CDR3 is TGTGCCAGCAGCTTAGTTAGGCCAGGGCGGTACCAAGAGACCCAGTACTTC. Variable domain in full (rest from reference TRBV13 and TRBJ2-5): AAGVIQSPRHLIKEKRETATLKCYPIPRHDTVYWYQQGPGQDPQFLISFYEKMQSDKGSIPDRFSAQQFSDYHSELNMSSLELGDSALYFCASSLVRPGRYQETQYFGPGTRLLVL.

Comments on this clonotype: The junction departs from germline at one end; a sequencing error may be responsible. The genes are TRBV4-2 and TRBJ2-7; D is unresolved. The germline gives CDR1 LGHNA, CDR2 YNFKEQ. The CDR3 is made up of 14 amino acids. The CDR3 is CASSQFVGSHEQYF. DNA of the CDR3: TGTGCCAGCAGCCAATTTGTAGGCTCCCACGAGCAGTACTTC.

The rearrangement joins TRBV4-1 to TRBJ1-1, with D possibly TRBD1 on 6 matching bases. CDR3 length: 14 amino acids. With 3 bases removed from V and 1 base from J, the gap between germline ends came to 9 bases. Germline lookup yields CDR1 MGHRA and CDR2 YSYEKL. Here the CDR3 reads CASSHGTTNTEAFF. The CDR3 DNA follows: TGCGCCAGCAGCCATGGGACAACGAACACTGAAGCTTTCTTT.

The chain carries TRBV7-2 and TRBJ1-1; TRBD1 is a possible D gene (5 bases). The CDR3 consists of 14 residues. Per the germline V gene, CDR1 is SGHTA and CDR2 is FQGNSA. V lost 3 bases to trimming and J lost 5 bases, with 13 bases between them. Here the CDR3 reads CASSFHQGGTEAFF. In DNA form, the CDR3 reads TGTGCCAGCAGCTTCCATCAGGGAGGTACTGAAGCTTTCTTT. Full variable domain (missing parts from reference TRBV7-2 and TRBJ1-1): GAGVSQSPSNKVTEKGKDVELRCDPISGHTALYWYRQSLGQGLEFLIYFQGNSAPDKSGLPSDRFSAERTGGSVSTLTIQRTQQEDSAVYLCASSFHQGGTEAFFGQGTRLTVV.

This clonotype was found once. The chain has TRBV2 and TRBJ2-1; perhaps TRBD2 as D (6 bases). V was trimmed by 8 bases and J by 0 bases, leaving 11 bases between them. Germline V gene data show CDR1 as SNHLY and CDR2 as FYNNEI. The CDR3 runs 14 residues. The CDR3 DNA reads as TGTGCCAGCCAAGGAGGGAGCTCCTACAATGAGCAGTTCTTC. It yields the protein CASQGGSSYNEQFF.

This clonotype turned up a few times. The rearrangement uses TRBV29-1 and TRBJ1-4; the D gene is possibly TRBD1 (6 bases). From germline, CDR1 is SQVTM and CDR2 ANQGSEA. Trimming took off 7 bases at V and 10 bases at J, with 25 bases between the two ends. The CDR3 has 15 amino acids. The CDR3: CSGKFPGQGIVKLFF. In nucleotides, the CDR3 is TGCAGCGGAAAATTCCCGGGACAAGGGATCGTAAAACTGTTTTTT.

V is TRBV28 and J is TRBJ1-4; 8 nucleotides agree with TRBD1. Germline V gene sequence: CDR1 MDHEN, CDR2 SYDVKM. CDR3 size: 13 residues. The V gene end was trimmed by 10 bases and the J gene end by 8 bases; junction bases not matched to a gene: 9. The CDR3 region is CATQTGGNEKLFF. The CDR3 DNA reads TGTGCCACCCAAACAGGGGGGAACGAAAAACTGTTTTTT.

The V gene is TRBV7-3, the J gene TRBJ2-5, with D perhaps TRBD2 (6 bases). CDR1 is SGHTA, CDR2 FQGTGA, per germline. V was cut by 2 bases and J by 11 bases, with 18 bases left in between. The CDR3 loop spans 14 amino acids. This CDR3 reads CASSLPGRPREQYF. In DNA, the CDR3 is TGTGCCAGCAGCTTACCGGGGCGCCCCCGGGAGCAGTACTTC.

The rearrangement uses TRBV4-3 and TRBJ2-3, with TRBD2 matching 7 bases. V shed 0 bases and J 1 base; nucleotides not matched to a gene: 7. The CDR3 is 17 amino acids. CDR1 is LGHNA, CDR2 YSLEER, per germline. CDR3 nucleotide sequence: TGCGCCAGCAGCCAAGATAACCGGGAGGCGCGCACAGATACGCAGTATTTT. The encoded protein is CASSQDNREARTDTQYF.

The V and J genes are TRBV5-1 and TRBJ2-3; 9 bases align to TRBD2. J was trimmed by 3 bases and V by 2 bases; bases with no gene match: 7. Germline loops: CDR1 SGHRS, CDR2 YFSETQ. The CDR3 totals 16 residues. CDR3 bases: TGCGCCAGCAGCTTTCGCGGGAGGGCCGAAACAGATACGCAGTATTTT. Encoded protein: CASSFRGRAETDTQYF.

This chain connects TRBV12-5 to TRBJ2-3; D uncertain. The CDR3 length is 14 residues. Germline lookup yields CDR1 LGHNT and CDR2 FRNRAP. Trimming left V 3 bases short and J 6 bases short, with 13 bases between. CDR3 sequence reads: CASGLGGPPDTQYF. CDR3 nucleotides: TGTGCTAGTGGTTTAGGCGGACCGCCGGATACGCAGTATTTT.

CDR3 DNA: TGCAGTGCTAGAGCTTTGGCATCCTACGAGCAGTACTTC. Translation gives CSARALASYEQYF. V usage is TRBV20-1 and J usage is TRBJ2-7; D ambiguous. The CDR3 extends over 13 amino acids. Germline loops: CDR1 DFQATT, CDR2 SNEGSKA (reference sequence). V shed 1 base and J shed 1 base, with 8 bases lying between them.

This chain links TRBV12-3 or TRBV12-4 with TRBJ2-3; unclear D gene. The CDR3 extends over 11 amino acids. Trimming left V 8 bases short and J 5 bases short, with 8 bases between. CDR3 coding DNA: TGTGCCAGCGCCGGCGGAGATACGCAGTATTTT. Protein sequence: CASAGGDTQYF.

Only a few counts were recorded for this clonotype. The chain couples TRBV28 to TRBJ2-7; D is unresolved. In germline, CDR1 is MDHEN, CDR2 SYDVKM. This CDR3 has 13 amino acids. The V end was cut by 6 bases, the J end by 0 bases, with 9 bases between. The CDR3 bases are TGTGCCAGCAGAAGGCCCAGCTCCTACGAGCAGTACTTC. Amino acid sequence: CASRRPSSYEQYF.

This clonotype was detected ten times or more. The chain carries TRBV7-8 and TRBJ2-6; D unclear. The germline V gene encodes CDR1 SGHVS and CDR2 FQNEAQ. Trimming took 3 bases from V and 4 from J, leaving 13 bases between them. The CDR3 covers 16 residues. The CDR3 DNA sequence: TGTGCCAGCAGCTTTCTGGCCCGGAGAGGGGCCAACGTCCTGACTTTC. This translates into CASSFLARRGANVLTF. Based on the CDR3 plus reference TRBV7-8 and TRBJ2-6, the full variable domain is GAGVSQSPRYKVAKRGQDVALRCDPISGHVSLFWYQQALGQGPEFLTYFQNEAQLDKSGLPSDRFFAERPEGSVSTLKIQRTQQEDSAVYLCASSFLARRGANVLTFGAGSRLTVL.